This T cell receptor (beta chain) was obtained from a study of cytomegalovirus exposure and HLA in healthy donors. In germline, CDR1 is SEHNR, CDR2 FQNEAQ (reference sequence). The junction had 4 bases not matched to a gene; V was cut back by 2 bases and J by 4 bases. This CDR3 spans 15 amino acids. The primer mix had 60 Vbeta and 13 Jbeta primers. Libraries were prepared by immunoSEQ multiplex PCR; TCRdb keeps only in-frame clonotypes and omits some of them. Here the sample spans under 95,000 clones, over 60% being singletons. Material for sequencing was PBMCs. This TCR was recovered from a man aged 30 to 45 in good health and CMV-seropositive. V usage is TRBV7-9 and J usage is TRBJ2-5, with TRBD2 matching 10 bases. The CDR3 loop reads CASSLTSGRGETQYF. CDR3 DNA: TGTGCCAGCAGCTTAACCAGCGGGAGGGGAGAGACCCAGTACTTC.